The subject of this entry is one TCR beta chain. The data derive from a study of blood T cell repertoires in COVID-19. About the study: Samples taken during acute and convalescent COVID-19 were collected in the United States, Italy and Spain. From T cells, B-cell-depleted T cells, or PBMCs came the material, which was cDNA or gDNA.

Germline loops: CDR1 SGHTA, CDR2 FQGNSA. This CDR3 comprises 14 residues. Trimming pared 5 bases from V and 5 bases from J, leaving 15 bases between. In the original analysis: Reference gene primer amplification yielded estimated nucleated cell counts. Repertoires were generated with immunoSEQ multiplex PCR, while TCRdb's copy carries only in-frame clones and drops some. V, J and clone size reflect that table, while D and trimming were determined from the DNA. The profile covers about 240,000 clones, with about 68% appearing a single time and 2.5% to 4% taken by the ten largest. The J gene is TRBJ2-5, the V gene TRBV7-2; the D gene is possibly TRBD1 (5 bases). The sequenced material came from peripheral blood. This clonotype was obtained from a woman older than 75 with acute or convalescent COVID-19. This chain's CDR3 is CASSQRSGQETQYF. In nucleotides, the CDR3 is TGTGCCAGCAGCCAACGATCAGGGCAGGAGACCCAGTACTTC.